One and the same sample provided the 25 T cell receptor beta chains below, sequenced in a study of T cell repertoires in cytomegalovirus infection. Via MiXCR, TCRdb re-called the reads, giving one row per CDR3 protein. In the table there are a few hundred thousand distinct CDR3 sequences, 9.5% of which are singletons. The sample taken for sequencing was PBMCs. These receptors were collected from a human donor in good health (CMV status not recorded). Some clones in this sample may be carry-over from other donors' samples.

About this clonotype itself: A much larger clone differs from this one at a single base, so this may be a read error. The chain has TRBV20-1 and TRBJ2-3, with TRBD1 identical over 7 bases. The CDR3 loop spans 13 amino acids. The V gene's germline CDR1 is DFQATT and CDR2 SNEGSKA (reference sequence). CDR3 coding DNA: TGCAGCATGGGACAGCCTAGCACAGATGCGCAGTATTTT. Translating it yields CSMGQPSTDAQYF.

This clonotype was detected ten times or more. The rearrangement links TRBV15 to TRBJ1-4; 8 bases agree with TRBD1. V dropped 6 bases and J dropped 8; count of bases not matched to a gene: 2. This CDR3 has 12 amino acids. The germline V gene has CDR1 LNHNV and CDR2 YYDKDF (reference sequence). Here the CDR3 reads CATSRQGEKLFF. As DNA, the CDR3 is TGTGCCACCAGTAGACAGGGGGAAAAACTGTTTTTT.

This clonotype was seen a handful of times. This chain joins TRBV24-1 and TRBJ2-1, with 7 bases matching TRBD1. Losses at the gene ends were 2 bases for V and 4 bases for J; bases not matched to a gene: 4. The CDR3 is 15 residues long. CDR1 and CDR2 (germline): KGHDR, SFDVKD. The CDR3 reads CATSDSGGRYNEQFF. The CDR3 nucleotides read TGTGCCACCAGTGATTCAGGGGGTAGGTACAATGAGCAGTTCTTC.

The chain combines TRBV7-9 with TRBJ2-1; D may be TRBD1 (7 bases). V was pared by 3 bases and J by 4 bases, with 13 bases between. Per the germline V gene, CDR1 is SEHNR and CDR2 is FQNEAQ (reference sequence). The CDR3 is 15 residues long. The CDR3 sequence is CASSLRDSQYNEQFF. CDR3 bases: TGTGCCAGCAGCTTGCGGGACAGTCAATACAATGAGCAGTTCTTC.

This clonotype came up a few times. The chain has TRBV25-1 and TRBJ2-7, with D possibly matching TRBD2 (5 bases). V gave up 3 bases and J gave up 0 bases, with 9 bases separating them. CDR3 length equals 14 residues. Germline values: CDR1 MGHDK, CDR2 SYGVNS. In DNA, the CDR3 is TGTGCCAGCAGTGACCCGGGGAGCTCCTACGAGCAGTACTTC. Amino acid sequence: CASSDPGSSYEQYF.

In its sample, this clonotype was seen a few times. The chain carries TRBV28 and TRBJ1-1; D gene uncertain. The V and J ends lost 8 bases and 5 bases respectively, with 12 bases between them. Germline CDR1 is MDHEN and CDR2 is SYDVKM. The CDR3 loop spans 12 amino acids. Here the CDR3 DNA reads TGTGCCAGCTACCTGGTTGAGACTGAAGCTTTCTTT. Translation: CASYLVETEAFF. Variable domain in full (rest from reference TRBV28 and TRBJ1-1): DVKVTQSSRYLVKRTGEKVFLECVQDMDHENMFWYRQDPGLGLRLIYFSYDVKMKEKGDIPEGYSVSREKKERFSLILESASTNQTSMYLCASYLVETEAFFGQGTRLTVV.

In this sample, this clonotype turned up a few times. The J gene is TRBJ1-1, the V gene TRBV27; TRBD1 matches at 7 bases. Germline CDR1 is MNHEY and CDR2 is SMNVEV (reference sequence). V shed 2 bases, J shed 7 bases, and the junction held 7 bases outside the gene matches. The CDR3 has 14 amino acids. CDR3 protein: CASSLRNRGDEAFF. For the CDR3, the DNA is TGTGCCAGCAGTTTAAGGAACAGGGGCGATGAAGCTTTCTTT.

At least ten counts were recorded for this clonotype. The chain couples TRBV7-2 to TRBJ2-5; 9 bases agree with TRBD1. The length of the CDR3 is 13 residues. CDR1 and CDR2 (germline): SGHTA, FQGNSA. Losses at the gene ends were 4 bases for V and 5 bases for J; bases not matched to a gene: 2. CDR3 region: CASSSGQGETQYF. DNA of the CDR3: TGTGCCAGCAGCTCGGGACAGGGTGAGACCCAGTACTTC.

A few counts support this clonotype. The chain carries TRBV6-2 or TRBV6-3 and TRBJ1-1; 8 nucleotides align to TRBD1. This CDR3 has 16 residues. V lost 2 bases and J lost 6; bases outside the gene matches: 11. CDR1 and CDR2 (germline): MNHEY, SVGEGT. The DNA of the CDR3 is TGTGCCAGCAGTTACAGGGGAACCAGGGGGCGATCTGAAGCTTTCTTT. Protein product: CASSYRGTRGRSEAFF.

This clonotype turned up a few times. The rearrangement links TRBV11-2 to TRBJ1-4, with unresolved D. CDR1 is SGHAT and CDR2 is FQNNGV in the germline V gene. CDR3 length: 11 residues. V was pared by 5 bases and J by 14 bases, with 12 bases between. CDR3 loop: CASSPGVGLFF. CDR3 coding DNA: TGTGCCAGCAGCCCAGGAGTTGGGCTGTTTTTT.

The chain recombines TRBV12-3 or TRBV12-4 with TRBJ2-1; perhaps TRBD1 as D (5 bases). The V gene lost 8 bases and the J gene lost 9 bases, with 20 bases spanning the gap. The CDR3 is made up of 14 amino acids. CDR3 sequence: CASQTGDTMGEQFF. CDR3 coding DNA: TGTGCCAGCCAAACAGGAGACACAATGGGTGAGCAGTTCTTC.

This clonotype was counted many times. This chain links TRBV7-9 with TRBJ2-3; 7 positions agree with TRBD2. CDR1 is SEHNR and CDR2 is FQNEAQ in the germline V gene (reference sequence). The CDR3 has 15 amino acids. After removal of 5 bases from V and 3 bases from J, the junction contained 8 bases not matched to a gene. CDR3 bases: TGTGCCAGCAGCCCGAAAACGCGGGAGACAGATACGCAGTATTTT. It specifies CASSPKTRETDTQYF.

The chain joins TRBV12-3 or TRBV12-4 to TRBJ1-2; maybe TRBD1 (6 bases). The CDR3 length is 14 residues. Trimming took 1 base from V and 4 from J, leaving 10 bases between them. CDR3 protein: CASSLDRAAYGYTF. The DNA of the CDR3 is TGTGCCAGCAGTTTAGACAGGGCCGCCTATGGCTACACCTTC.

The chain joins TRBV4-1 to TRBJ1-5; D not resolved. The CDR3 runs 14 residues. The V and J ends lost 7 bases and 2 bases respectively, with 12 bases between them. Germline V gene lookup returns CDR1 MGHRA and CDR2 YSYEKL. CDR3: CASTSAVGNQPQHF. CDR3 in DNA: TGCGCCAGCACCTCCGCAGTGGGCAATCAGCCCCAGCATTTT.

This clonotype showed up many times. V and J are TRBV4-1 and TRBJ2-1; 13 bases fit TRBD2. Germline CDR1 and CDR2: MGHRA and YSYEKL. The CDR3 totals 16 residues. V shed 3 bases, J shed 4 bases, and the junction held 3 bases outside the gene matches. CDR3 nucleotides: TGCGCCAGCAGCCAGGGACTAGCGGGGCCGTACAATGAGCAGTTCTTC. Residues: CASSQGLAGPYNEQFF.

Many counts were recorded for this clonotype. An end of the junction does not agree with germline; a read error may underlie this. This chain links TRBV20-1 with TRBJ1-2; D unresolved. Germline lookup yields CDR1 DFQATT and CDR2 SNEGSKA (reference sequence). The CDR3 has 17 amino acids. The CDR3 spells CSARSDRVGLTNHGYTF. The CDR3 DNA follows: TGCAGTGCTAGATCAGATCGGGTGGGATTAACTAACCATGGCTACACCTTC.

This clonotype was recorded a few times. The V call is TRBV11-2, the J call TRBJ1-2; no clear D gene. Trimming removed 0 bases at V and 5 bases at J, with 10 bases between. This CDR3 is built from 14 residues. CDR1 is SGHAT, CDR2 FQNNGV, per germline. CDR3 amino acids: CASSLDPRPYGYTF. The CDR3 DNA sequence: TGTGCCAGCAGCTTAGATCCGCGGCCTTATGGCTACACCTTC.

This clonotype came up a few times. This sequence joins TRBV28 and TRBJ1-4, with no clear D. V was cut by 6 bases and J by 17 bases, with 16 bases left in between. This CDR3 has 11 amino acids. From germline, CDR1 is MDHEN and CDR2 SYDVKM. The CDR3 reads CASRGDGGDFF. The CDR3 region has the DNA TGTGCCAGCAGGGGAGACGGAGGAGATTTTTTT.

In this sample, this clonotype turned up a few times. The chain carries TRBV6-2 or TRBV6-3 and TRBJ1-3; 7 nucleotides match TRBD1. The trim removed 5 bases at V and 0 bases at J, leaving 22 bases unmatched. Per the germline V gene, CDR1 is MNHEY and CDR2 is SVGEGT. CDR3 size: 21 residues. The CDR3 loop is CASSPGARGFGAQSSGNTIYF. For the CDR3, the DNA is TGTGCCAGCAGTCCCGGTGCCAGGGGGTTTGGGGCTCAGAGCTCTGGAAACACCATATATTTT.

For this clonotype: This could be a read error, since a much larger clone is one nucleotide away. The CDR3 nucleotides read TGTGCCAGCGCCTTCGCGGGGTCAGGGGGTTGGTATGGCTACACCTTC. Amino acids: CASAFAGSGGWYGYTF. The chain recombines TRBV12-3 or TRBV12-4 with TRBJ1-2; 7 bases are a match to TRBD1. CDR3 length equals 16 residues. V was pared by 8 bases and J by 5 bases, with 17 bases of the junction left unmatched.

CDR3 sequence: CASSLGPGVDGYTF. In DNA, the CDR3 is TGTGCCAGCAGCTTAGGCCCAGGGGTCGATGGCTACACCTTC. The chain is built from TRBV7-2 and TRBJ1-2; D may be TRBD1 (6 bases). V was shortened by 1 base and J by 6 bases, with 12 bases between the two germline ends. The CDR3 is 14 residues long. Germline V gene lookup returns CDR1 SGHTA and CDR2 FQGNSA.

This clonotype was counted only a few times. The chain employs TRBV29-1 and TRBJ1-1; perhaps TRBD1 as D (5 bases). Trimming shortened V by 6 bases and J by 2 bases, and 13 bases separated the two germline ends. This CDR3 is 13 amino acids long. Germline V gene sequence: CDR1 SQVTM, CDR2 ANQGSEA. CDR3 DNA sequence: TGCAGCGTCCGCCCGACAGTAAACACTGAAGCTTTCTTT. Its protein is CSVRPTVNTEAFF.

This clonotype has a count of ten or more. The chain has TRBV28 and TRBJ1-4, with D possibly matching TRBD1 (5 bases). The germline V gene has CDR1 MDHEN and CDR2 SYDVKM. This CDR3 has 12 residues. V was cut by 5 bases and J by 7 bases, with 8 bases left in between. This CDR3 is CASSSGGEKLFF. CDR3 in DNA: TGTGCCAGCAGTAGTGGGGGTGAAAAACTGTTTTTT.

The sample holds many counts of this clonotype. V gene TRBV25-1 combines with J gene TRBJ2-3, with a possible D match to TRBD2 (5 bases). The V gene's germline CDR1 is MGHDK and CDR2 SYGVNS. The CDR3 consists of 15 residues. The V gene lost 4 bases and the J gene lost 3 bases, with 14 bases spanning the gap. The CDR3 spells CASSVSGERTDTQYF. CDR3 DNA sequence: TGTGCCAGCAGTGTTTCCGGGGAGAGGACAGATACGCAGTATTTT.

This clonotype was counted a few times. This chain uses TRBV7-2 with TRBJ2-4; 10 nucleotides line up with TRBD2. Trimming at V came to 5 bases and at J to 3 bases, leaving 10 bases not matched to a gene. In germline, CDR1 is SGHTA, CDR2 FQGNSA. The CDR3 runs 17 residues. In DNA form, the CDR3 reads TGTGCCAGCAGCCTGAAAGCGGGAGGGGATGGCAAAAACATTCAGTACTTC. Residues: CASSLKAGGDGKNIQYF. Together with reference TRBV7-2 and TRBJ2-4, the CDR3 gives the full variable domain: GAGVSQSPSNKVTEKGKDVELRCDPISGHTALYWYRQSLGQGLEFLIYFQGNSAPDKSGLPSDRFSAERTGGSVSTLTIQRTQQEDSAVYLCASSLKAGGDGKNIQYFGAGTRLSVL.